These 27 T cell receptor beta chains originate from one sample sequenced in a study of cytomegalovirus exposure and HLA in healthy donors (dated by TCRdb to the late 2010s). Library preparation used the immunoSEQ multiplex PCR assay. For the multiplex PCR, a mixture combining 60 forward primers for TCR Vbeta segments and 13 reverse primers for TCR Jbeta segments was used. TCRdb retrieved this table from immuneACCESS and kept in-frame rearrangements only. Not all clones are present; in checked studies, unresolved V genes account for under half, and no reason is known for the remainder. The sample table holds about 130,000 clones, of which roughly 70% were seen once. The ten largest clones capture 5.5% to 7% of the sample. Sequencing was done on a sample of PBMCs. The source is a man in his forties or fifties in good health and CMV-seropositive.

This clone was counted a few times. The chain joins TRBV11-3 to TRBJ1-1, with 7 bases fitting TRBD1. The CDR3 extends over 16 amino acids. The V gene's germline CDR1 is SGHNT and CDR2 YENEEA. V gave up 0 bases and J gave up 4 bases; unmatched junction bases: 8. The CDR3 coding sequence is TGTGCCAGCAGCTTAGATGGGAGACAGGGAAGCACTGAAGCTTTCTTT. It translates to CASSLDGRQGSTEAFF.

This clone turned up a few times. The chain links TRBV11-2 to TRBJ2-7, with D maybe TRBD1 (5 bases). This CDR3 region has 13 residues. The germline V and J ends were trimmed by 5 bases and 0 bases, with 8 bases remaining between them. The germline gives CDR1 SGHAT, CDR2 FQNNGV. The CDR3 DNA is TGTGCCAGCAGCCACAGGAACTCCTACGAGCAGTACTTC. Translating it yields CASSHRNSYEQYF.

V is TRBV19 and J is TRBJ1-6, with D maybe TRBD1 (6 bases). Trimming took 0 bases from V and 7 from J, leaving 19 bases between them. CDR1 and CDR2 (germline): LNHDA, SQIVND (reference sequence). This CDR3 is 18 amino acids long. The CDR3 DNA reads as TGTGCCAGTAGTATAGATCTGCGGCAGGGGAAACGAAATTCACCCCTCCACTTT. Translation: CASSIDLRQGKRNSPLHF.

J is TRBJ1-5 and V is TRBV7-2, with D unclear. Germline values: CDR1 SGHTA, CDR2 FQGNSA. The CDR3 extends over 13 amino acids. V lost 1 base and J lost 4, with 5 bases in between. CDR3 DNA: TGTGCCAGCAGCTTAGGGCCTAATCAGCCCCAGCATTTT. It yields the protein CASSLGPNQPQHF.

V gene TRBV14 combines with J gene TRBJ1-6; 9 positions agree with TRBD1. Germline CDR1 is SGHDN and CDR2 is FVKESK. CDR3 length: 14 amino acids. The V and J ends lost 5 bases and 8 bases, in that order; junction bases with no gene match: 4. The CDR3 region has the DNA TGTGCCAGCAGCAGATGGACAGGGGATTCACCCCTCCACTTT. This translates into CASSRWTGDSPLHF.

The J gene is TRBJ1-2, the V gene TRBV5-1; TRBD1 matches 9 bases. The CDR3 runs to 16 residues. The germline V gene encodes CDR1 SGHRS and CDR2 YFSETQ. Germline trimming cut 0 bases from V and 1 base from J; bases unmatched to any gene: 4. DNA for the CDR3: TGCGCCAGCAGCTTGGTCGGGACAGGGAGTAACTATGGCTACACCTTC. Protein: CASSLVGTGSNYGYTF.

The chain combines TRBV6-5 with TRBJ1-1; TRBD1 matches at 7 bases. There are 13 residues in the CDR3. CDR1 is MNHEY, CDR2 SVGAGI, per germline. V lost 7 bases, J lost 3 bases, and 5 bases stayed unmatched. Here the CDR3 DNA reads TGTGCCAGCAAACAACAGGGGCACACTGAAGCTTTCTTT. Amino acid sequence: CASKQQGHTEAFF.

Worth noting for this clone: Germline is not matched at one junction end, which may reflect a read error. CDR3 in amino acids: CASNEVGRAGIDTQYF. The CDR3 DNA follows: TGTGCCAGCAATGAAGTCGGGAGGGCCGGAATAGATACGCAGTATTTT. The chain couples TRBV2 to TRBJ2-3; 8 positions match TRBD2. Germline V gives CDR1 SNHLY, CDR2 FYNNEI. CDR3 length: 16 residues.

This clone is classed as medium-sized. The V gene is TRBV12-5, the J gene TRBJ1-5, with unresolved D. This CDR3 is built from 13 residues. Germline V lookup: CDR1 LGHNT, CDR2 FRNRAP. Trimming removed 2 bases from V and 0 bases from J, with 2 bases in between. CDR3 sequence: CASGLHSNQPQHF. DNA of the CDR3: TGTGCTAGTGGTTTGCATAGCAATCAGCCCCAGCATTTT.

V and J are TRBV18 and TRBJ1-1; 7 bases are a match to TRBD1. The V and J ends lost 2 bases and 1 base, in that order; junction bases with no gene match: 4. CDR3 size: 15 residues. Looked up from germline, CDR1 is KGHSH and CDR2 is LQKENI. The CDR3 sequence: CASSPARTGNTEAFF. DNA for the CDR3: TGTGCCAGCTCACCAGCCCGGACAGGGAACACTGAAGCTTTCTTT. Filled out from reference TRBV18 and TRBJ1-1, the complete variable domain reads NAGVMQNPRHLVRRRGQEARLRCSPMKGHSHVYWYRQLPEEGLKFMVYLQKENIIDESGMPKERFSAEFPKEGPSILRIQQVVRGDSAAYFCASSPARTGNTEAFFGQGTRLTVV.

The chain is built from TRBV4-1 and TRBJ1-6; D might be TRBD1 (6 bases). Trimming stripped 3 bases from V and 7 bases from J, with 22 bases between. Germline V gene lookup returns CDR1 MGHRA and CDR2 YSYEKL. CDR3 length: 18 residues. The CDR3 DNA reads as TGCGCCAGCAGCCACTTAGACTTGGGGTTCACAGGGAATTCACCCCTCCACTTT. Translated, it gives CASSHLDLGFTGNSPLHF.

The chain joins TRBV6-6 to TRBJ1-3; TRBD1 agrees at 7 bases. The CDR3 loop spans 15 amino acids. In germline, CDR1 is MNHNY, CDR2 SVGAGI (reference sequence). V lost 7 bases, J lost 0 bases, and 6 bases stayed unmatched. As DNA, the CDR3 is TGTGCCAGCACCTCGACAGGGCTCTCTGGAAACACCATATATTTT. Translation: CASTSTGLSGNTIYF.

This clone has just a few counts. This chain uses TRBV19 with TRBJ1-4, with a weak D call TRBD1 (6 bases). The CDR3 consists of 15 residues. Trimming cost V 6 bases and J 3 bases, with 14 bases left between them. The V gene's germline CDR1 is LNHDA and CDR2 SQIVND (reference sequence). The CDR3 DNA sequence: TGTGCCAGTAGCCCTTCACAGGGCGCTAATGAAAAACTGTTTTTT. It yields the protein CASSPSQGANEKLFF.

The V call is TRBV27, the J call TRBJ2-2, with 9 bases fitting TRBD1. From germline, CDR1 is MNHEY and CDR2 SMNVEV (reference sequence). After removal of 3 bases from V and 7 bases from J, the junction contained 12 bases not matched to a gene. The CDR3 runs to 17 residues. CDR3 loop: CASSFLGQGPFGGELFF. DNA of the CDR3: TGTGCCAGCAGTTTCCTGGGACAGGGCCCTTTTGGCGGGGAGCTGTTTTTT.

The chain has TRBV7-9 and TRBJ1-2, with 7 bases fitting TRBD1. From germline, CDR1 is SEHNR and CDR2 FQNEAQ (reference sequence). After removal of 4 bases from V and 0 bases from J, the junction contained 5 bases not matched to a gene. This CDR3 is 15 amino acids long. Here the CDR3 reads CASSSRQGTNYGYTF. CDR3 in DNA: TGTGCCAGCAGCTCTAGACAGGGCACTAACTATGGCTACACCTTC.

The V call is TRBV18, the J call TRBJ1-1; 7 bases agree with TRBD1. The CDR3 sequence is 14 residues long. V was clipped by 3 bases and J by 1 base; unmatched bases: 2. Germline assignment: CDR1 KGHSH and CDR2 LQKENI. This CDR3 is CASSPDRTNTEAFF. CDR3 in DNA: TGTGCCAGCTCACCGGACAGGACGAACACTGAAGCTTTCTTT.

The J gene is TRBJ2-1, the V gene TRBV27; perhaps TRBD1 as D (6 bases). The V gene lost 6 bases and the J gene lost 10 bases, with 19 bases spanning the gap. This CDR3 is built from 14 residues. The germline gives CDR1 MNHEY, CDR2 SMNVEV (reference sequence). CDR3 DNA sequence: TGTGCCAGCAGCCCCGAGGGGTCACAGGGCGAGCAGTTCTTC. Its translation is CASSPEGSQGEQFF.

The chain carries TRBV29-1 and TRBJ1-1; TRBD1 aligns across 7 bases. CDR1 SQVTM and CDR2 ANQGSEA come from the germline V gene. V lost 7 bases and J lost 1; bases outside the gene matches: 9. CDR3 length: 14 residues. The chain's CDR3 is CSATPGQTNTEAFF. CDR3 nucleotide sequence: TGCAGCGCCACACCGGGACAGACGAACACTGAAGCTTTCTTT. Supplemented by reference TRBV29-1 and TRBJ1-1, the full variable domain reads SAVISQKPSRDICQRGTSLTIQCQVDSQVTMMFWYRQQPGQSLTLIATANQGSEATYESGFVIDKFPISRPNLTFSTLTVSNMSPEDSSIYLCSATPGQTNTEAFFGQGTRLTVV.

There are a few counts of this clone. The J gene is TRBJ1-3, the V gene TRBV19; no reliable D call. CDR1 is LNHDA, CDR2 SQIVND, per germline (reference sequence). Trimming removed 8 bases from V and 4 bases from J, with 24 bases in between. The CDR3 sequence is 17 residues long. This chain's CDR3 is CASLPPRGEGFGNTIYF. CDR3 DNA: TGTGCCAGTCTACCACCCCGCGGGGAAGGGTTCGGAAACACCATATATTTT.

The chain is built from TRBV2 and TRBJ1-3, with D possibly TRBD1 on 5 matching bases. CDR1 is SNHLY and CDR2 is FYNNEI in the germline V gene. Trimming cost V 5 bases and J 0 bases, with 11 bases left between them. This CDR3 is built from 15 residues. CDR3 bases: TGTGCCAGCAGTCGGGACGGGAGCTCTGGAAACACCATATATTTT. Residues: CASSRDGSSGNTIYF.

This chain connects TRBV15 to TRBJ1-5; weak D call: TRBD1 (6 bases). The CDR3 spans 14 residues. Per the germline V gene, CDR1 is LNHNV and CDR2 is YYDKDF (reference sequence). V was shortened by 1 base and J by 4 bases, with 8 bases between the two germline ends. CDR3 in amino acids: CATSRGQENQPQHF. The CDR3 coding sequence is TGTGCCACCAGCAGAGGACAGGAGAATCAGCCCCAGCATTTT.

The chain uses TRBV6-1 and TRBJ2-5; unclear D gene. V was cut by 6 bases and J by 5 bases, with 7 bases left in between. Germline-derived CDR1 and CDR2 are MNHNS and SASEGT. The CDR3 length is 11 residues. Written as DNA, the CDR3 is TGTGCCAGCAGCGTCGAGGAGACCCAGTACTTC. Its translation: CASSVEETQYF.

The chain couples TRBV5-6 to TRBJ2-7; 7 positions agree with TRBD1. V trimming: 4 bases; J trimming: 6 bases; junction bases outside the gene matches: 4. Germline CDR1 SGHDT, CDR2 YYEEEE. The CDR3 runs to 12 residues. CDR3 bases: TGTGCCAGCAGCGCGACAGGGCTCGAGCAGTACTTC. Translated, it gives CASSATGLEQYF.

The CDR3 here is CSAMRTYEQYF. DNA for the CDR3: TGCAGTGCTATGAGAACCTACGAGCAGTACTTC. The rearrangement uses TRBV20-1 and TRBJ2-7; D is uncertain. Per the germline V gene, CDR1 is DFQATT and CDR2 is SNEGSKA (reference sequence). This CDR3 spans 11 amino acids. Deletions cut 4 bases from V and 2 bases from J, with 6 bases between.

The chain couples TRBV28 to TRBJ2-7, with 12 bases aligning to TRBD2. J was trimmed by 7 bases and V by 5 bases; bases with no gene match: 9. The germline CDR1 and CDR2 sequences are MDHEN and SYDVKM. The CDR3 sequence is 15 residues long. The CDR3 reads CASSPPLAGGREQYF. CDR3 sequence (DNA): TGTGCCAGCAGTCCCCCTCTAGCGGGGGGGAGGGAGCAGTACTTC.

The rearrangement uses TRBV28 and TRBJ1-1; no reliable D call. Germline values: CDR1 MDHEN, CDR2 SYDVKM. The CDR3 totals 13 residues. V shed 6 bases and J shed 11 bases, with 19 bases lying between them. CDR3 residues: CASSDRAVMSAFF. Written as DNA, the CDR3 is TGTGCCAGCAGCGATCGAGCGGTGATGTCGGCTTTCTTT.

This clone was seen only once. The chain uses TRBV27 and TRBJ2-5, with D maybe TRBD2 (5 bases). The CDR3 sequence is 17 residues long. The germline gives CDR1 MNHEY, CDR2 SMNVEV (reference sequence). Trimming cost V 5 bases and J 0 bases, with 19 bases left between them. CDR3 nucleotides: TGTGCCAGCAGTCCCCGGGTTAGCGATGGGTACCAAGAGACCCAGTACTTC. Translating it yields CASSPRVSDGYQETQYF.